A selection of T cell receptor beta chains follows, all from one sample in a study of identical twins. MiXCR was run by TCRdb on the 5' RACE reads, yielding one entry per CDR3 protein. The table records under 400,000 distinct CDR3 sequences, roughly 9% of them present only once. The sequencing sample was made of naive T cells sorted from blood. All receptors derive from a woman aged 50 to 60 in good health. The CDR3 runs from the conserved cysteine through the conserved F or W. Each record gives: D gene, V gene, J gene, clone size, CDR3 DNA, CDR3 protein. A D gene is named only where the DNA matches it firmly. Where a row states a size, it is once, few, many or the class of an expanded clone; other rows omit it.

D gene: .
V gene: TRBV20-1
J gene: TRBJ2-3
clone size: many
CDR3 DNA: TGCAGTGCTAGGGCGTCCACAGATACGCAGTATTTT
CDR3 protein: CSARASTDTQYF

D gene: TRBD2
V gene: TRBV7-9
J gene: TRBJ2-3
clone size: many
CDR3 DNA: TGTGCCAGCAGCTTTAGCGGGAGTAGCACAGATACGCAGTATTTT
CDR3 protein: CASSFSGSSTDTQYF

D gene: TRBD2
V gene: TRBV5-4
J gene: TRBJ2-3
clone size: .
CDR3 DNA: TGTGCCAGCAGCTCGACTAGCGGAACTGGGGCGGATACGCAGTATTTT
CDR3 protein: CASSSTSGTGADTQYF

D gene: TRBD2
V gene: TRBV10-3
J gene: TRBJ2-5
clone size: few
CDR3 DNA: TGTGCCATCAGTGATCCTACTAGCGGCCAAGAGACCCAGTACTTC
CDR3 protein: CAISDPTSGQETQYF

D gene: TRBD1
V gene: TRBV12-3/TRBV12-4
J gene: TRBJ1-4
clone size: many
CDR3 DNA: TGTGCCGGAAGACAGGGCGCTAATGAAAAACTGTTTTTT
CDR3 protein: CAGRQGANEKLFF

D gene: .
V gene: TRBV5-6
J gene: TRBJ2-7
clone size: .
CDR3 DNA: TGTGCCAGCAGCTTGGGGGACGGTGGGGAGCAGTACTTC
CDR3 protein: CASSLGDGGEQYF

D gene: .
V gene: TRBV7-9
J gene: TRBJ2-7
clone size: few
CDR3 DNA: TGTGCCAGCAGCGGGAGAGTTTCGGACTACGAGCAGTACTTC
CDR3 protein: CASSGRVSDYEQYF

D gene: TRBD1
V gene: TRBV4-1
J gene: TRBJ2-1
clone size: many
CDR3 DNA: TGCGCCAGCAGCCAGACACAGGGGGCGGGCGACAATGAGCAGTTCTTC
CDR3 protein: CASSQTQGAGDNEQFF

D gene: TRBD1
V gene: TRBV5-6
J gene: TRBJ1-2
clone size: .
CDR3 DNA: TGTGCCAGCAGCCTCGGACAGGGTCTTGATGGCTACACCTTC
CDR3 protein: CASSLGQGLDGYTF

D gene: TRBD2
V gene: TRBV12-3/TRBV12-4
J gene: TRBJ2-5
clone size: many
CDR3 DNA: TGTGCCAGCAGTTTAAATCCACGGGAGGTACAAGAGACCCAGTACTTC
CDR3 protein: CASSLNPREVQETQYF

D gene: TRBD2
V gene: TRBV13
J gene: TRBJ2-1
clone size: few
CDR3 DNA: TGTGCCAGCAGCCGCGGGACTAGCGGGAGCTACAATGAGCAGTTCTTC
CDR3 protein: CASSRGTSGSYNEQFF

D gene: TRBD1
V gene: TRBV5-6
J gene: TRBJ2-7
clone size: .
CDR3 DNA: TGTGCCAGCAGCTTGGCCCCCGCGACAGGGTCCCCCTACGAGCAGTACTTC
CDR3 protein: CASSLAPATGSPYEQYF

D gene: TRBD2
V gene: TRBV29-1
J gene: TRBJ2-3
clone size: .
CDR3 DNA: TGCAGCGCTCGGACTAGCGGGAGTGCAGATACGCAGTATTTT
CDR3 protein: CSARTSGSADTQYF

D gene: .
V gene: TRBV12-3/TRBV12-4
J gene: TRBJ1-2
clone size: many
CDR3 DNA: TGTGCCAGCAGTTTGTCCCAGGGTGGCTACACCTTC
CDR3 protein: CASSLSQGGYTF

D gene: TRBD2
V gene: TRBV11-2
J gene: TRBJ2-1
clone size: many
CDR3 DNA: TGTGCCAGCAGCTTTCTAGCGGGTAGCACCTACAATGAGCAGTTCTTC
CDR3 protein: CASSFLAGSTYNEQFF

D gene: TRBD2
V gene: TRBV6-5
J gene: TRBJ2-3
clone size: few
CDR3 DNA: TGTGCCACACACCGGGGGGAGATCACAGATACGCAGTATTTT
CDR3 protein: CATHRGEITDTQYF

D gene: TRBD2
V gene: TRBV7-8
J gene: TRBJ2-1
clone size: few
CDR3 DNA: TGTGCCAGCAGCTTAGCGAGGTTTGCGGGGGTAACCTACAATGAGCAGTTCTTC
CDR3 protein: CASSLARFAGVTYNEQFF

D gene: TRBD2
V gene: TRBV28
J gene: TRBJ2-2
clone size: .
CDR3 DNA: TGTGCCAGCAGAGGGGGGACTAGCGTTTTCACCGGGGAGCTGTTTTTT
CDR3 protein: CASRGGTSVFTGELFF